This record concerns one TCR beta chain sequence. What it binds is unknown. This CDR3 is built from 14 residues. The ends were cut back, 2 bases at V and 6 bases at J, with 14 bases in the middle. Germline CDR1 KGHSH, CDR2 LQKENI. The data belong to a study of graft-versus-host responses after intestinal transplantation. The overall study: Transplantation in recipients was multivisceral, liver-intestinal, or isolated intestinal. For about three years after anti-thymocyte globulin induction, all recipients took tacrolimus and steroids.

Study outcomes and limitations: The presence of high graft-versus-host to host-versus-graft clonal ratios in allografts characterized patients with graft-donor T cell macrochimerism. Marrow from the recipient contained GvH clones, some of which had appeared first in ileum or blood.

Sequenced by immunoSEQ multiplex PCR; TCRdb stores in-frame clones only, minus some. The sample has about 97,000 clones; 90% are singletons. This receptor was obtained from a human patient who received an intestinal transplant, so some T cells may come from the graft donor. The chain uses TRBV18 and TRBJ2-7, with TRBD1 as a possible D gene (6 bases). Here the sequenced sample was PBMCs, taken about 440 days after intestinal transplant. The CDR3 loop reads CASSPIRQGTEQYF. CDR3 nucleotides: TGTGCCAGCTCACCAATCAGGCAGGGGACCGAGCAGTACTTC. The full variable domain, with the rest looked up from reference TRBV18 and TRBJ2-7, is NAGVMQNPRHLVRRRGQEARLRCSPMKGHSHVYWYRQLPEEGLKFMVYLQKENIIDESGMPKERFSAEFPKEGPSILRIQQVVRGDSAAYFCASSPIRQGTEQYFGPGTRLTVT.